The rows below give T cell receptor beta chains drawn from one sample of a study of cytomegalovirus exposure and HLA in healthy donors. Produced via immunoSEQ multiplex PCR; TCRdb's table is partial and in-frame only. Of 250,000 or so clones in the sample, roughly nine tenths were seen once. What was sequenced was PBMCs. All receptors derive from a man aged 18 to 30 in good health and CMV-seropositive. CDR3s include the opening cysteine and the closing phenylalanine or tryptophan. A D gene is named only where the DNA matches it firmly. Rows give clone size only sometimes, using once, few, many, or a class for an expanded clone.

abundance	v_gene	d_gene	j_gene	CDR3aa	CDR3nt
-	TRBV5-1	TRBD2	TRBJ2-2	CASSQTSGGTGELFF	TGCGCCAGCAGCCAGACTAGCGGAGGGACCGGGGAGCTGTTTTTT
once	TRBV28	TRBD1	TRBJ1-2	CASSLAGGLYGYTF	TGTGCCAGCAGTTTAGCAGGGGGCCTCTATGGCTACACCTTC
-	TRBV29-1	TRBD2	TRBJ2-4	CSVRWTSGYQAKNIQYF	TGCAGCGTACGTTGGACTAGCGGATACCAAGCCAAAAACATTCAGTACTTC
-	TRBV19	TRBD2	TRBJ2-1	CASKTSVSSYNEQFF	TGTGCCAGTAAAACTAGCGTCAGCTCCTACAATGAGCAGTTCTTC
-	TRBV7-3	-	TRBJ2-6	CASSLPGAGANVLTF	TGTGCCAGCAGCCTACCAGGGGCGGGGGCCAACGTCCTGACTTTC
-	TRBV7-9	TRBD1	TRBJ2-2	CASSMDRGNTGELFF	TGTGCCAGCAGCATGGACAGGGGAAACACCGGGGAGCTGTTTTTT
-	TRBV4-3	-	TRBJ2-7	CASSQGVQPSYEQYF	TGCGCCAGCAGCCAAGGAGTGCAGCCCTCCTACGAGCAGTACTTC
-	TRBV7-2	-	TRBJ1-5	CASSLSRDQPQHF	TGTGCCAGCAGCTTATCTAGGGATCAGCCCCAGCATTTT
-	TRBV12-5	-	TRBJ2-6	CASAQSGANVLTF	TGTGCTAGTGCCCAATCTGGGGCCAACGTCCTGACTTTC
-	TRBV18	TRBD2	TRBJ2-3	CASSPYILLAGDKGAGTDTQYF	TGTGCCAGCTCGCCCTACATCCTACTAGCGGGAGATAAAGGAGCGGGCACAGATACGCAGTATTTT
-	TRBV19	-	TRBJ1-1	CASLDKGVLNTEAFF	TGTGCCAGTCTCGATAAGGGGGTTCTGAACACTGAAGCTTTCTTT
once	TRBV7-9	-	TRBJ2-1	CASSLVVGDEQFF	TGTGCCAGCAGCTTAGTGGTTGGAGATGAGCAGTTCTTC
-	TRBV11-2	-	TRBJ1-1	CASSSPTGPGNTEAFF	TGTGCCAGCAGCTCACCCACAGGACCGGGGAACACTGAAGCTTTCTTT
once	TRBV11-2	-	TRBJ2-6	CASSLDGRALSGANVLTF	TGTGCCAGCAGCTTAGATGGACGGGCCCTCTCTGGGGCCAACGTCCTGACTTTC
-	TRBV2	TRBD2	TRBJ2-3	CATGGEFTDTQYF	TGTGCCACCGGGGGGGAGTTCACAGATACGCAGTATTTT
-	TRBV27	-	TRBJ1-2	CASSFQGFYGYTF	TGTGCCAGCAGTTTTCAGGGATTCTATGGCTACACCTTC
few	TRBV28	-	TRBJ1-2	CASSFRGNYGYTF	TGTGCCAGCAGTTTTAGGGGGAACTATGGCTACACCTTC
-	TRBV27	-	TRBJ1-5	CASSLILGSGIQPQHF	TGTGCCAGCAGTTTAATTCTTGGGTCAGGGATTCAGCCCCAGCATTTT
-	TRBV28	-	TRBJ2-5	CASKGIEETQYF	TGTGCCAGCAAAGGGATTGAGGAGACCCAGTACTTC
-	TRBV5-6	-	TRBJ1-2	CASSPERGNYGYTF	TGTGCCAGCAGCCCGGAAAGAGGGAACTATGGCTACACCTTC
-	TRBV30	-	TRBJ1-1	CAWTYPGPSNTEAFF	TGTGCCTGGACCTATCCAGGACCGTCGAACACTGAAGCTTTCTTT
-	TRBV4-1	-	TRBJ2-2	CASSQEPGGELFF	TGCGCCAGCAGCCAAGAACCTGGCGGGGAGCTGTTTTTT
once	TRBV15	-	TRBJ1-2	CATSPGPQDYGYTF	TGTGCCACCAGCCCCGGGCCGCAAGACTATGGCTACACCTTC
-	TRBV30	-	TRBJ2-7	CAWRKGSTYEQYF	TGTGCCTGGAGAAAGGGGTCTACCTACGAGCAGTACTTC
-	TRBV2	-	TRBJ1-5	CASSRGWGVANQPQHF	TGTGCCAGCAGTCGAGGGTGGGGAGTTGCCAATCAGCCCCAGCATTTT
-	TRBV9	-	TRBJ2-3	CASSVGPRDATDTQYF	TGTGCCAGCAGCGTAGGTCCTAGAGACGCCACAGATACGCAGTATTTT
-	TRBV11-2	-	TRBJ2-1	CASGRGGLYNEQFF	TGTGCCAGCGGAAGGGGCGGCCTTTACAATGAGCAGTTCTTC
-	TRBV5-6	-	TRBJ1-3	CASSLVAAASGNTIYF	TGTGCCAGCAGCTTGGTAGCCGCAGCCTCTGGAAACACCATATATTTT
-	TRBV30	-	TRBJ2-3	CAWSSDTSTDTQYF	TGTGCCTGGAGTAGCGACACTAGCACAGATACGCAGTATTTT
once	TRBV6-5	-	TRBJ2-7	CASSYSNSGSYEQYF	TGTGCCAGCAGTTACTCGAATAGCGGCTCCTACGAGCAGTACTTC
-	TRBV4-1	-	TRBJ2-2	CASSQMGLTGELFF	TGCGCCAGCAGCCAGATGGGGCTCACCGGGGAGCTGTTTTTT
-	TRBV27	TRBD2	TRBJ2-7	CASSHSGTPGYEQYF	TGTGCCAGCAGTCACAGCGGGACCCCGGGCTACGAGCAGTACTTC
-	TRBV2	-	TRBJ2-2	CASRRGTFRTGELFF	TGTGCCAGCAGACGCGGGACATTTCGCACCGGGGAGCTGTTTTTT
-	TRBV27	TRBD1	TRBJ2-2	CASSTGTGSGFGTGELFF	TGTGCCAGCAGCACCGGGACAGGGAGTGGATTTGGCACCGGGGAGCTGTTTTTT
-	TRBV27	-	TRBJ2-1	CASSYGSYNEQFF	TGTGCCAGCAGTTACGGCTCCTACAATGAGCAGTTCTTC
-	TRBV4-2	-	TRBJ2-3	CASSQGTAILTDTQYF	TGTGCCAGCAGCCAAGGGACAGCTATTCTTACAGATACGCAGTATTTT
-	TRBV11-2	-	TRBJ2-7	CASSLAPEIYEQYF	TGTGCCAGCAGCTTAGCTCCCGAGATCTACGAGCAGTACTTC
-	TRBV2	TRBD2	TRBJ2-5	CASSGTSGQETQYF	TGTGCCAGCAGCGGGACTAGCGGCCAAGAGACCCAGTACTTC
-	TRBV4-3	TRBD1	TRBJ1-5	CASSLHGTGDYSNQPQHF	TGCGCCAGCAGCCTCCATGGGACAGGGGACTATAGCAATCAGCCCCAGCATTTT
few	TRBV4-1	TRBD2	TRBJ2-3	CASSQGLTSGRMMVHRDTQYF	TGCGCCAGCAGCCAAGGATTGACTAGCGGGAGGATGATGGTGCACAGGGATACGCAGTATTTT
-	TRBV11-1	TRBD1	TRBJ1-2	CASSFLGGLNYGYTF	TGTGCCAGCAGCTTTCTAGGGGGCTTGAACTATGGCTACACCTTC
-	TRBV28	TRBD2	TRBJ2-1	CASSVTSGSYNEQFF	TGTGCCAGCAGCGTTACTAGCGGGAGCTACAATGAGCAGTTCTTC
-	TRBV5-1	TRBD1	TRBJ1-1	CASSTDRGTEAFF	TGCGCCAGCAGCACGGACAGGGGAACTGAAGCTTTCTTT
-	TRBV27	-	TRBJ2-1	CASSFQSSYNEQFF	TGTGCCAGCAGTTTTCAGAGCTCCTACAATGAGCAGTTCTTC